These 11 T cell receptor beta chains were all obtained from the same sample, sequenced in a study of blood T cell repertoires in COVID-19. Sequencing was performed with immunoSEQ multiplex PCR; in TCRdb, only in-frame clones are kept and a portion is missing. This sample has 97,000 or so clones, with around four fifths found just once. Sequenced sample: peripheral blood. These receptors came from a man between 65 and 85 years old with acute or convalescent COVID-19.

J is TRBJ2-6 and V is TRBV3-1 (or the pseudogene TRBV3-2); no clear D. V was clipped by 0 bases and J by 1 base, with 4 bases between them. The V gene's germline CDR1 is LGHDT and CDR2 YNNKEL (reference sequence). This CDR3 contains 15 residues. The CDR3 coding sequence is TGTGCCAGCAGCCAAGATAGATCTGGGGCCAACGTCCTGACTTTC. It codes for CASSQDRSGANVLTF.

This rearrangement joins TRBV11-1 to TRBJ2-1; 15 positions agree with TRBD2. The CDR3 totals 15 residues. The V segment lost 1 base and the J segment 12 bases; nucleotides outside the gene matches: 4. The germline V gene has CDR1 SGHAT and CDR2 FQDESV (reference sequence). CDR3 amino acids: CASSLGGLAGGGQFF. The CDR3 nucleotides read TGTGCCAGCAGCTTAGGTGGACTAGCGGGAGGGGGGCAGTTCTTC.

This chain joins TRBV25-1 and TRBJ1-2; TRBD1 matches at 7 bases. The CDR3 length is 16 residues. V lost 4 bases, J lost 1 base, and 9 bases stayed unmatched. CDR1 and CDR2 (germline): MGHDK, SYGVNS. DNA of the CDR3: TGTGCCAGCAGTGTAAGACTGACAGGGAATAACTATGGCTACACCTTC. It specifies CASSVRLTGNNYGYTF.

The chain combines TRBV13 with TRBJ2-3; tentative D call: TRBD1 (5 bases). Trimming took off 3 bases at V and 5 bases at J, with 18 bases between the two ends. Germline assignment: CDR1 PRHDT and CDR2 FYEKMQ (reference sequence). CDR3 length: 16 amino acids. In nucleotides, the CDR3 is TGTGCCAGCAGCTTTAGAAGGGGCCGGCCAATAGATACGCAGTATTTT. Its protein is CASSFRRGRPIDTQYF.

The sample holds one count of this clone. Other DNA sequences of this sample code for an identical CDR3. The gene calls are TRBV9 and TRBJ2-1; TRBD1 matches at 8 bases. Germline CDR1 reads SGDLS; CDR2 reads YYNGEE. The ends lost 3 bases at V and 2 bases at J; junction bases unmatched: 7. The CDR3 extends over 16 amino acids. As DNA, the CDR3 is TGTGCCAGCAGCGCCCCCGGACAGGGCGCCTACAATGAGCAGTTCTTC. Amino acids: CASSAPGQGAYNEQFF.

This clone occurred a few times. The chain carries TRBV29-1 and TRBJ2-2; 10 bases are a match to TRBD2. Germline loops: CDR1 SQVTM, CDR2 ANQGSEA. The CDR3 has 15 amino acids. The ends lost 6 bases at V and 5 bases at J; junction bases unmatched: 9. The CDR3 DNA reads as TGCAGCGTACCCCCACCTAGCGGGAGTACCGGGGAGCTGTTTTTT. Protein: CSVPPPSGSTGELFF.

The gene calls are TRBV5-1 and TRBJ2-7; TRBD2 matches 7 bases. CDR1 SGHRS and CDR2 YFSETQ come from the germline V gene. The V and J ends lost 0 bases and 0 bases, in that order; junction bases with no gene match: 3. The CDR3 spans 15 residues. This chain's CDR3 is CASSLAPGGSYEQYF. CDR3 nucleotide sequence: TGCGCCAGCAGCTTGGCCCCGGGGGGCTCCTACGAGCAGTACTTC.

The chain employs TRBV10-3 and TRBJ2-3; 7 bases are shared with TRBD1. With 5 bases clipped from V and 3 bases from J, the junction kept 5 bases outside the gene matches. The CDR3 is made up of 14 amino acids. The V gene's germline CDR1 is ENHRY and CDR2 SYGVKD. CDR3 coding DNA: TGTGCCATCAGTCAGACAGGGAGTACAGATACGCAGTATTTT. The encoded protein is CAISQTGSTDTQYF.

J is TRBJ1-1 and V is TRBV23-1, with D uncertain. TRBV23-1 is identified as an open reading frame with a role that is uncertain. V was clipped by 7 bases and J by 7 bases, with 13 bases between them. This CDR3 region has 12 residues. CDR3 in amino acids: CASKFVADEAFF. CDR3 nucleotide sequence: TGCGCCAGCAAGTTCGTAGCCGATGAAGCTTTCTTT.

The rearrangement joins TRBV3-1 (or the pseudogene TRBV3-2) to TRBJ1-1; D is unresolved. Per the germline V gene, CDR1 is LGHDT and CDR2 is YNNKEL (reference sequence). The ends were cut back, 1 base at V and 11 bases at J, with 14 bases in the middle. This CDR3 has 13 amino acids. CDR3 loop: CASSQGHTLGAFF. CDR3 nucleotides: TGTGCCAGCAGCCAAGGGCACACACTCGGGGCTTTCTTT.

V and J are TRBV18 and TRBJ1-1; 10 bases agree with TRBD1. The ends lost 4 bases at V and 5 bases at J; junction bases unmatched: 10. CDR3 length: 16 residues. Germline V gene data show CDR1 as KGHSH and CDR2 as LQKENI. The CDR3 sequence: CASSLGTGALGTEAFF. The CDR3, as DNA: TGTGCCAGCTCACTAGGGACAGGGGCTTTAGGTACTGAAGCTTTCTTT.